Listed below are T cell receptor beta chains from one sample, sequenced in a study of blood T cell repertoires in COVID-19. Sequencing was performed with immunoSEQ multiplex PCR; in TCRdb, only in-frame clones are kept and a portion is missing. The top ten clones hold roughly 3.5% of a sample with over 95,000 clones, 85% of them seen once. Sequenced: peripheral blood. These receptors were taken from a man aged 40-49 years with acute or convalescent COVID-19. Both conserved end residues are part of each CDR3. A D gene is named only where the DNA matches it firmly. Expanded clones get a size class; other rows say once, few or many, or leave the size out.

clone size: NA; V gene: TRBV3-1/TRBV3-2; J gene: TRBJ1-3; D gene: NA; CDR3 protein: CASSRGEVSGNTIYF; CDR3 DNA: TGTGCCAGCAGCCGGGGCGAAGTCTCTGGAAACACCATATATTTT
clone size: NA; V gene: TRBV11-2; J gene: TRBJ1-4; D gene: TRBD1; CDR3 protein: CASWEQGAGEKLFF; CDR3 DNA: TGTGCCAGCTGGGAGCAGGGGGCTGGCGAAAAACTGTTTTTT
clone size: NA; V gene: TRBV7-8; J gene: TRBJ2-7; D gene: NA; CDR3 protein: CASSLDRVYEQYF; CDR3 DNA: TGTGCCAGCAGCTTAGACCGGGTATACGAGCAGTACTTC
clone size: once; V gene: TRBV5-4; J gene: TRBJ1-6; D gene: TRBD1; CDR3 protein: CASSLAQPTGEYSPLHF; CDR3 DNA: TGTGCCAGCAGCTTGGCCCAGCCGACAGGGGAGTATTCACCCCTCCACTTT
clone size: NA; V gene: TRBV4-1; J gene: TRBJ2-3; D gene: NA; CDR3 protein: CASSQEAWDSSPTDTQYF; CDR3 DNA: TGCGCCAGCAGCCAAGAGGCCTGGGACTCCTCTCCCACAGATACGCAGTATTTT
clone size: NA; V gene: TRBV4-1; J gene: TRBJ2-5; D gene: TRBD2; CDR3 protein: CASSPEGSGGPQETQYF; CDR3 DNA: TGCGCCAGCAGCCCGGAGGGTAGCGGGGGGCCACAAGAGACCCAGTACTTC
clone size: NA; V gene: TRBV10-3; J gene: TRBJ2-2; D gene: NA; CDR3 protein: CAIAQNTGELFF; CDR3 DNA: TGTGCCATCGCACAGAACACCGGGGAGCTGTTTTTT
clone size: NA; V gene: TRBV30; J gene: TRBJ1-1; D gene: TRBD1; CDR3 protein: CAWRRLDRDDGEAFF; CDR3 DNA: TGTGCCTGGAGGCGATTGGACAGGGACGACGGTGAAGCTTTCTTT
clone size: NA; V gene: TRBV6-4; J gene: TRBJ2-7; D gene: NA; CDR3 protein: CASSDSRRKSYEQYF; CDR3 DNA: TGTGCCAGCAGTGACTCGAGGAGGAAATCCTACGAGCAGTACTTC
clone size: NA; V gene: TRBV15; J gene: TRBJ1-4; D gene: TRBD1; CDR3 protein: CATSRVTGGNEKLFF; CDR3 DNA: TGTGCCACCAGCAGAGTAACAGGGGGCAATGAAAAACTGTTTTTT
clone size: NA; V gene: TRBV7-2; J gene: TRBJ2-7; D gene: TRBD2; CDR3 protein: CASSLLAGDSYEQYF; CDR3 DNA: TGTGCCAGCAGCTTGCTAGCGGGGGACTCCTACGAGCAGTACTTC
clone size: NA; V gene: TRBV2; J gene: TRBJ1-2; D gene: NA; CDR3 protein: CASSERQDPYGYTF; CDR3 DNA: TGTGCCAGCAGTGAACGACAGGACCCCTATGGCTACACCTTC
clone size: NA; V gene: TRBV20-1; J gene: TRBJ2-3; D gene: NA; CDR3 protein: CSASVRRLSSADTQYF; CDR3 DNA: TGCAGTGCTAGTGTCCGCAGACTTAGCAGCGCAGATACGCAGTATTTT
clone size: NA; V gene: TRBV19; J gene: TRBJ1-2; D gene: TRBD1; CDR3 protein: CASSSRDSLYGYTF; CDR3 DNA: TGTGCCAGTAGTTCCAGGGACAGTCTTTATGGCTACACCTTC
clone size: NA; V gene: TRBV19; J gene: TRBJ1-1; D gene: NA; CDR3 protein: CASSITGVNTEAFF; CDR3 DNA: TGTGCCAGTAGTATAACGGGAGTGAACACTGAAGCTTTCTTT
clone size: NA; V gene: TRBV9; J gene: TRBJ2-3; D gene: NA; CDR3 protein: CASRRGALGGTDTQYF; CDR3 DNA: TGTGCCAGCCGCCGGGGGGCCTTAGGGGGCACAGATACGCAGTATTTT
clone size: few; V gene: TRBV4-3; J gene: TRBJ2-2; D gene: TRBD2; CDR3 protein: CASSPLAGGYGELFF; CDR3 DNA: TGCGCCAGCAGCCCCCTGGCGGGGGGGTACGGGGAGCTGTTTTTT
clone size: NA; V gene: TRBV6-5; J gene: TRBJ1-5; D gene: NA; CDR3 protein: CVIGGSSNQPQHF; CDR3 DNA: TGTGTTATAGGAGGGAGTAGCAATCAGCCCCAGCATTTT
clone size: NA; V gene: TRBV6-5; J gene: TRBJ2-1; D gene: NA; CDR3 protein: CASSSGTVYNEQFF; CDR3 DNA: TGTGCCAGCAGTTCCGGGACTGTCTACAATGAGCAGTTCTTC
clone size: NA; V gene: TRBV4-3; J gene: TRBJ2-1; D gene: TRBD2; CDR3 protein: CASSQDWEGSGYSVLF; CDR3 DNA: TGCGCCAGCAGCCAAGATTGGGAGGGGTCGGGTTACTCAGTCCTCTTC
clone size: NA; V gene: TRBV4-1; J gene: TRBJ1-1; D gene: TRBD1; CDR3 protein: CASSQAPQGAGDTEAFF; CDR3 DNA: TGCGCCAGCAGCCAAGCGCCACAGGGGGCAGGTGACACTGAAGCTTTCTTT
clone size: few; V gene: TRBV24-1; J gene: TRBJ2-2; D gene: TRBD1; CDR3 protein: CATSDKRGLFDTGELFF; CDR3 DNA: TGTGCCACCAGTGATAAGAGGGGGCTTTTTGACACCGGGGAGCTGTTTTTT
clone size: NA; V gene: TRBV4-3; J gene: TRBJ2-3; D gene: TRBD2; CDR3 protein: CASSRQLAGGSDTQYF; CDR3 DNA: TGCGCCAGCAGCCGTCAGCTAGCGGGGGGGAGTGATACGCAGTATTTT
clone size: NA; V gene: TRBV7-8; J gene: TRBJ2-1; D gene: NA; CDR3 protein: CASSSGGEQFF; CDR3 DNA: TGTGCCAGCAGCTCCGGGGGTGAGCAGTTCTTC
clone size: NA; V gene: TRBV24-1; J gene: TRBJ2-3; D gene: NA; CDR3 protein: CATSDRVGTDTQYF; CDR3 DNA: TGTGCCACCAGTGACCGCGTAGGCACAGATACGCAGTATTTT
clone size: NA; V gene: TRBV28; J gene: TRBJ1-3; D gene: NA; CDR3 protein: CASSSSIRDSLRNTIYF; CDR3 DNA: TGTGCCAGCAGTTCATCTATCCGGGACTCGCTAAGAAACACCATATATTTT
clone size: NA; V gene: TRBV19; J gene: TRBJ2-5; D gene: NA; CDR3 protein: CASSIGVTGSLITQETQYF; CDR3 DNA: TGTGCCAGTAGTATTGGAGTCACCGGGTCCCTTATTACTCAAGAGACCCAGTACTTC
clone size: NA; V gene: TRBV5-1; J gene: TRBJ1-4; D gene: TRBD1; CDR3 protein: CASSLGDSPSTNEKLFF; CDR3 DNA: TGCGCCAGCAGCTTGGGGGACAGCCCTTCAACTAATGAAAAACTGTTTTTT